This entry describes one T cell receptor (beta chain). Germline loops: CDR1 MNHEY, CDR2 SVGAGI. The V and J ends lost 2 bases and 6 bases respectively, with 11 bases between them. The CDR3 covers 13 residues. Seattle-derived patients entered the study during active infection and were followed longitudinally. This record comes from a study of blood T cell repertoires in COVID-19. The protocol was immunoSEQ multiplex PCR, while the TCRdb copy is restricted to in-frame clones and leaves out a portion. This sample has fewer than 350,000 clones, with 85% to 90% found just once. The receptor was derived from a woman younger than 45 with COVID-19, enrolled during active disease. Sequenced: peripheral blood. The rearrangement joins TRBV6-5 to TRBJ2-7; D is perhaps TRBD2 (5 bases). The CDR3 DNA follows: TGTGCCAGCAGTTACGTAGGGAGCGCCGAGCAGTACTTC. It is translated as CASSYVGSAEQYF.